This TCR beta chain was identified in a study of T cells in women clearing cervical HPV infection. Study summary: Case blood drawn at lesion detection; control blood after infection cleared.

About this clone: With the read ending 3 residues before the CDR3 end, the germline J gene is used to fill in that end.

CDR1 and CDR2 from the germline V gene are SGHRS and YFSETQ. Losses at the gene ends were 5 bases for V and 8 bases for J; bases not matched to a gene: 13. This CDR3 has 17 residues. immunoSEQ multiplex PCR used an average of 1200 ng genomic DNA. Produced via immunoSEQ multiplex PCR; TCRdb's table is partial and in-frame only. This repertoire includes 25,000 to 35,000 clones. J is TRBJ2-1 and V is TRBV5-1; 13 bases line up with TRBD2. The specimen sequenced was blood buffy coat. The clonotype was recovered from a woman aged 18 to 75 with a cervical HPV16 infection that either progressed to CIN3+ or cleared (not recorded which). CDR3 residues: CASSWGGTSGKSHEQFF. The sequenced part of the CDR3 DNA is TGCGCCAGCAGTTGGGGGGGGACTAGCGGGAAATCCCATGAG.